The next 8 T cell receptor beta chains were all read from a single sample in a study of T-cell reconstitution after alpha-beta-depleted transplantation in children. Preparation of the TCRbeta library involved a method that used unique molecular identifiers. In TCRdb, the PCR reads were re-called with MiXCR into one record per CDR3 protein. Among about 980,000 distinct CDR3 sequences listed, roughly 29% were seen once. The input for sequencing was PBMCs, mostly from graft donor cells, taken 360 days after TCRalphabeta/CD19-depleted stem cell transplant. The receptor set was obtained from a boy under two years old who had a stem cell transplant for SCID, so the T cells may come from the graft donor.

This clonotype was observed a few times. The V and J genes are TRBV6-2 or TRBV6-3 and TRBJ1-1, with D perhaps TRBD1 (6 bases). The CDR3 consists of 15 residues. The germline CDR1 and CDR2 sequences are MNHEY and SVGEGT. V lost 2 bases and J lost 1, with 11 bases in between. CDR3 DNA: TGTGCCAGCAGTTACCGGCTGACAGGGAACACTGAAGCTTTCTTT. This gives the protein CASSYRLTGNTEAFF.

The J gene is TRBJ2-1, the V gene TRBV4-1; a weak D match, TRBD1 (5 bases). Germline V gene data show CDR1 as MGHRA and CDR2 as YSYEKL. The CDR3 runs 15 residues. Trimming removed 0 bases at V and 5 bases at J, with 11 bases between. The CDR3 DNA is TGCGCCAGCAGCCAAGATCCGACAGAAAACAATGAGCAGTTCTTC. Amino acid sequence: CASSQDPTENNEQFF.

This clonotype was counted between two and nine times. V and J are TRBV15 and TRBJ1-2; TRBD1 matches at 7 bases. Germline V lookup: CDR1 LNHNV, CDR2 YYDKDF (reference sequence). With 0 bases clipped from V and 8 bases from J, the junction kept 6 bases outside the gene matches. CDR3 size: 14 residues. The CDR3 DNA reads TGTGCCACCAGCAGAGAGAAGGGGGCGCGGGGCTACACCTTC. Its protein is CATSREKGARGYTF.

This chain connects TRBV9 to TRBJ2-3, with D perhaps TRBD1 (5 bases). The CDR3 is 14 residues long. V lost 4 bases and J 2 bases, leaving 11 bases between the germline ends. Germline lookup yields CDR1 SGDLS and CDR2 YYNGEE. DNA of the CDR3: TGTGCCAGCAGCCCCCGCAGGGTCACAGATACGCAGTATTTT. It yields the protein CASSPRRVTDTQYF.

This clonotype was counted a few times. This sequence joins TRBV12-3 or TRBV12-4 and TRBJ2-7; perhaps TRBD1 as D (6 bases). Trimming removed 6 bases from V and 4 bases from J, with 16 bases in between. The CDR3 contains 14 residues. The CDR3 sequence is CASREGQGWYEQYF. In DNA, the CDR3 is TGTGCCAGCAGAGAGGGGCAGGGGTGGTACGAGCAGTACTTC.

V and J are TRBV7-2 and TRBJ2-6; possibly TRBD1 for D (6 bases). Germline V gene lookup returns CDR1 SGHTA and CDR2 FQGNSA. This CDR3 has 16 residues. V was pared by 2 bases and J by 3 bases, with 11 bases between. DNA for the CDR3: TGTGCCAGCAGCTTACAGGGGCAGGTTGGGGCCAACGTCCTGACTTTC. This codes for CASSLQGQVGANVLTF. Filled out from reference TRBV7-2 and TRBJ2-6, the complete variable domain reads GAGVSQSPSNKVTEKGKDVELRCDPISGHTALYWYRQSLGQGLEFLIYFQGNSAPDKSGLPSDRFSAERTGGSVSTLTIQRTQQEDSAVYLCASSLQGQVGANVLTFGAGSRLTVL.

This clonotype was seen more than once but under ten times. The chain links TRBV29-1 to TRBJ1-1; the D is unclear. Between the trimmed V and J ends, which lost 0 bases and 7 bases, there was a span of 9 bases. CDR3 length: 12 amino acids. Germline CDR1 reads SQVTM; CDR2 reads ANQGSEA. DNA for the CDR3: TGCAGCGTTGAAGAAGGTCCCCGTGAAGCTTTCTTT. Amino acids: CSVEEGPREAFF.

The V gene is TRBV19, the J gene TRBJ2-2, with a tentative D call TRBD1 (6 bases). CDR3 length: 14 residues. V shed 9 bases and J shed 7 bases, with 18 bases lying between them. From germline, CDR1 is LNHDA and CDR2 SQIVND (reference sequence). CDR3 amino acids: CASHGLRGGGELFF. CDR3 coding DNA: TGTGCCAGCCACGGACTCAGGGGCGGCGGGGAGCTGTTTTTT.